This entry lists 18 T cell receptor beta chains sequenced from one sample in a study of T cell responses to AZD1222 COVID-19 vaccine. This table comes from immunoSEQ multiplex PCR, and its TCRdb copy is limited to in-frame clones, with some not included. In the table there are around 150,000 clones, 70% to 90% of which are singletons. This material consisted of peripheral blood, taken 28 days after the second dose of the MenACWY control vaccine. All receptors come from an adult who received the MenACWY meningococcal vaccine as a control.

The rearrangement joins TRBV19 to TRBJ1-3, with 7 bases identical to TRBD1. CDR1 is LNHDA and CDR2 is SQIVND in the germline V gene (reference sequence). The CDR3 has 15 residues. Trimming cost V 3 bases and J 2 bases; bases outside gene matches: 4. CDR3 loop: CASSIHQGAGNTIYF. Written as DNA, the CDR3 is TGTGCCAGTAGTATTCACCAGGGGGCTGGAAACACCATATATTTT.

The chain recombines TRBV7-2 with TRBJ2-2; TRBD1 matches at 9 bases. The V gene end was trimmed by 4 bases and the J gene end by 1 base; junction bases not matched to a gene: 4. The V gene's germline CDR1 is SGHTA and CDR2 FQGNSA. There are 16 residues in the CDR3. CDR3 DNA sequence: TGTGCCAGCAGCTCCCACAGGGGGCTGAACACCGGGGAGCTGTTTTTT. This encodes CASSSHRGLNTGELFF.

The genes are TRBV7-9 and TRBJ1-1; TRBD1 might be the D (6 bases). Trimming cost V 8 bases and J 0 bases, with 10 bases left between them. The germline V gene has CDR1 SEHNR and CDR2 FQNEAQ (reference sequence). There are 13 residues in the CDR3. The CDR3 spells CASVGGMNTEAFF. In nucleotides, the CDR3 is TGTGCCAGCGTAGGGGGGATGAACACTGAAGCTTTCTTT. The whole variable domain, filled in from reference TRBV7-9 and TRBJ1-1, reads DTGVSQNPRHKITKRGQNVTFRCDPISEHNRLYWYRQTLGQGPEFLTYFQNEAQLEKSRLLSDRFSAERPKGSFSTLEIQRTEQGDSAMYLCASVGGMNTEAFFGQGTRLTVV.

This chain connects TRBV6-4 to TRBJ1-2, with unresolved D. There are 14 residues in the CDR3. CDR1 and CDR2 (germline): MRHNA, SNTAGT. V was pared by 4 bases and J by 4 bases, with 13 bases between. The CDR3 here is CASSGDRTSYGYTF. The CDR3 DNA reads TGTGCCAGCAGTGGAGACCGAACCTCCTATGGCTACACCTTC.

This clone has a handful of counts. Its ends do not fully match the called genes, so a read error is possible. This sequence joins TRBV18 and TRBJ1-2; TRBD1 matches at 7 bases. The CDR3 runs to 13 residues. Germline lookup yields CDR1 KGHSH and CDR2 LQKENI. In DNA, the CDR3 is TGTGCCAGTTCACCGGGACAGACCTATGGCTACACCTTC. It yields the protein CASSPGQTYGYTF.

The chain couples TRBV6-1 to TRBJ2-7; no definite D call. The germline CDR1 and CDR2 sequences are MNHNS and SASEGT. This CDR3 contains 14 residues. Deletions cut 3 bases from V and 4 bases from J, with 13 bases between. This CDR3 reads CASSDALTWYEQYV. The CDR3 DNA reads as TGTGCCAGCAGTGACGCACTGACGTGGTACGAGCAGTACGTC.

A word on this clone: The germline gene is not matched at one end of the junction; a read error may be the cause. The chain has TRBV5-6 and TRBJ1-1; D perhaps matches TRBD1 (5 bases). The CDR3 has 15 residues. Per the germline V gene, CDR1 is SGHDT and CDR2 is YYEEEE. Written as DNA, the CDR3 is TGTGCCAGCAGCAGGGACTCACAAGTGAACACTGAAGTTTTCTTT. Residues: CASSRDSQVNTEVFF.

V usage is TRBV12-3 or TRBV12-4 and J usage is TRBJ2-7; 7 bases line up with TRBD1. V gave up 4 bases and J gave up 5 bases; unmatched junction bases: 2. The CDR3 extends over 12 amino acids. The CDR3 loop reads CASSSTGDEQYF. The CDR3 DNA sequence: TGTGCCAGCAGTTCAACAGGGGACGAGCAGTACTTC.

For the CDR3, the DNA is TGTGCCAGCAGCTTAAACCAGGGTAATGATGAGCAGTTCTTC. Protein sequence: CASSLNQGNDEQFF. The gene calls are TRBV11-3 and TRBJ2-1; tentative D call: TRBD1 (5 bases). V lost 2 bases to trimming and J lost 8 bases, with 13 bases between them. The CDR3 is 14 amino acids. Germline V gene data show CDR1 as SGHNT and CDR2 as YENEEA.

The chain combines TRBV15 with TRBJ1-4, with a tentative D call TRBD1 (5 bases). The CDR3 spans 12 residues. Germline-derived CDR1 and CDR2 are LNHNV and YYDKDF (reference sequence). Trimming removed 5 bases at V and 10 bases at J, with 11 bases between. The CDR3 is CATSVGGGKLFF. The CDR3 nucleotides read TGTGCCACCAGCGTCGGGGGGGGAAAACTGTTTTTT.

The V gene is TRBV11-2, the J gene TRBJ1-1; maybe TRBD1 (6 bases). V was pared by 5 bases and J by 3 bases, with 16 bases between. This CDR3 contains 15 residues. Germline V gene lookup returns CDR1 SGHAT and CDR2 FQNNGV. The CDR3: CASSLDIYRDTEAFF. The CDR3 DNA reads as TGTGCCAGCAGCCTCGACATATACAGGGACACTGAAGCTTTCTTT.

CDR3 loop: CASSLGVEWGNSPLHF. As DNA, the CDR3 is TGCGCCAGCAGCTTGGGGGTCGAGTGGGGAAATTCACCCCTCCACTTT. The chain carries TRBV5-1 and TRBJ1-6; D gene ambiguous. Trimming stripped 0 bases from V and 7 bases from J, with 14 bases between. This CDR3 comprises 16 residues. Germline V gene lookup returns CDR1 SGHRS and CDR2 YFSETQ. The full variable domain, rest sourced from reference TRBV5-1 and TRBJ1-6, is KAGVTQTPRYLIKTRGQQVTLSCSPISGHRSVSWYQQTPGQGLQFLFEYFSETQRNKGNFPGRFSGRQFSNSRSEMNVSTLELGDSALYLCASSLGVEWGNSPLHFGNGTRLTVT.

The chain links TRBV6-5 to TRBJ2-6; no clear D gene. The germline V and J ends were trimmed by 5 bases and 2 bases, with 7 bases remaining between them. CDR1 and CDR2 from the germline V gene are MNHEY and SVGAGI. This CDR3 has 14 residues. The CDR3 is CASSRQTGANVLTF. CDR3 in DNA: TGTGCCAGCAGTCGTCAGACTGGGGCCAACGTCCTGACTTTC.

The chain recombines TRBV19 with TRBJ1-3; D is perhaps TRBD1 (5 bases). Germline V gene data show CDR1 as LNHDA and CDR2 as SQIVND (reference sequence). Deletions cut 2 bases from V and 7 bases from J, with 12 bases between. There are 14 residues in the CDR3. DNA for the CDR3: TGTGCCAGTAGTATACCCCGGGGCACGAACACCATATATTTT. It specifies CASSIPRGTNTIYF.

The chain joins TRBV7-2 to TRBJ2-6, with no clear D. The CDR3 is 17 residues long. V was clipped by 7 bases and J by 0 bases, with 16 bases between them. Germline V gives CDR1 SGHTA, CDR2 FQGNSA. The CDR3 DNA follows: TGTGCCAGCACCCTCATCCACTTACCCTCTGGGGCCAACGTCCTGACTTTC. Its protein is CASTLIHLPSGANVLTF.

V usage is TRBV19 and J usage is TRBJ1-1, with 11 nucleotides matching TRBD1. The germline CDR1 and CDR2 sequences are LNHDA and SQIVND (reference sequence). This CDR3 spans 16 amino acids. J was trimmed by 4 bases and V by 3 bases; bases with no gene match: 7. The chain's CDR3 is CASSIRVGQGGTEAFF. The CDR3 DNA sequence: TGTGCCAGTAGTATCAGAGTGGGACAGGGGGGCACTGAAGCTTTCTTT.

The chain has TRBV19 and TRBJ1-3, with D unresolved. V dropped 3 bases and J dropped 3 bases, with 6 bases sitting between them. The V gene's germline CDR1 is LNHDA and CDR2 SQIVND (reference sequence). This CDR3 has 13 residues. The CDR3 region is CASSIVGGNTIYF. The CDR3 nucleotides are TGTGCCAGTAGTATCGTCGGTGGAAACACCATATATTTT.

This sequence joins TRBV5-4 and TRBJ2-7; D unclear. Trimming shortened V by 1 base and J by 5 bases, and 10 bases separated the two germline ends. This CDR3 spans 13 amino acids. In germline, CDR1 is SGHNT, CDR2 YYREEE (reference sequence). CDR3 nucleotides: TGTGCCAGCAGCTTGATGCCCAGAAACGAGCAGTACTTC. This translates into CASSLMPRNEQYF.